The next 20 T cell receptor beta chains were all read from a single sample in a study of blood T cell repertoires in COVID-19. Produced via immunoSEQ multiplex PCR; TCRdb's table is partial and in-frame only. Of 250,000 to 350,000 clones in the sample, approximately 84% were seen once. Sequencing was carried out using peripheral blood. The receptor source for this set is a human donor with COVID-19, enrolled during active disease. The donor label of this sample is uncertain.

The chain carries TRBV6-5 and TRBJ1-2, with D unclear. V lost 2 bases to trimming and J lost 0 bases, with 7 bases between them. The germline CDR1 and CDR2 sequences are MNHEY and SVGAGI. This CDR3 is 14 amino acids long. The CDR3 sequence is CASSYQRANYGYTF. The CDR3 DNA reads TGTGCCAGCAGTTACCAGAGGGCTAACTATGGCTACACCTTC.

The chain couples TRBV30 to TRBJ2-3; maybe TRBD1 (5 bases). V was trimmed by 2 bases and J by 0 bases, leaving 9 bases between them. This CDR3 is built from 14 residues. Germline V gene lookup returns CDR1 GTSNPN and CDR2 SVGIG (reference sequence). CDR3 DNA: TGTGCCTGGAGTCGTGGGGCAAGCACAGATACGCAGTATTTT. It is translated as CAWSRGASTDTQYF. Full variable domain (missing parts from reference TRBV30 and TRBJ2-3): SQTIHQWPATLVQPVGSPLSLECTVEGTSNPNLYWYRQAAGRGLQLLFYSVGIGQISSEVPQNLSASRPQDRQFILSSKKLLLSDSGFYLCAWSRGASTDTQYFGPGTRLTVL.

CDR3 DNA: TGCAGCGTTGAGCTGACTAGCGGGAACACAGATACGCAGTATTTT. Translating it yields CSVELTSGNTDTQYF. This chain connects TRBV29-1 to TRBJ2-3; TRBD2 matches 11 bases. Germline CDR1 is SQVTM and CDR2 is ANQGSEA. This CDR3 has 15 amino acids. Unmatched junction bases numbered 4, after V lost 3 bases and J lost 2 bases.

The CDR3 is CASSFRRESSYEQYF. In nucleotides, the CDR3 is TGTGCCAGCAGTTTCAGGCGGGAGAGCTCCTACGAGCAGTACTTC. The chain has TRBV28 and TRBJ2-7; TRBD2 matches at 7 bases. Germline CDR1 reads MDHEN; CDR2 reads SYDVKM. This CDR3 has 15 amino acids. The trim removed 3 bases at V and 0 bases at J, leaving 5 bases unmatched.

In this sample, this clone turned up once. Other nucleotide sequences from this sample produce the same CDR3. This chain uses TRBV19 with TRBJ2-7; D might be TRBD1 (6 bases). The V gene lost 3 bases and the J gene lost 4 bases, with 10 bases spanning the gap. This CDR3 contains 13 residues. Looked up from germline, CDR1 is LNHDA and CDR2 is SQIVND (reference sequence). CDR3 region: CASSISQGYEQYF. Written as DNA, the CDR3 is TGTGCCAGTAGTATTTCGCAGGGGTACGAGCAGTACTTC.

This rearrangement joins TRBV30 to TRBJ2-1, with TRBD2 matching over 14 bases. The CDR3 has 15 residues. The junction had 4 bases not matched to a gene; V was cut back by 2 bases and J by 7 bases. Germline V gene data show CDR1 as GTSNPN and CDR2 as SVGIG (reference sequence). The CDR3 loop reads CAWSPRLAGGNEQFF. The DNA for the CDR3 is TGTGCCTGGAGTCCCCGACTAGCGGGAGGGAATGAGCAGTTCTTC.

This sequence joins TRBV5-6 and TRBJ2-5; 9 bases match TRBD1. The V gene's germline CDR1 is SGHDT and CDR2 YYEEEE. J lost 6 bases, V lost 4 bases, and 7 bases had no gene match. This CDR3 contains 14 residues. CDR3 sequence: CASSRDRVIQTQYF. As DNA, the CDR3 is TGTGCCAGCAGCCGGGACAGGGTTATTCAGACCCAGTACTTC.

This clone was counted at least ten times. V usage is TRBV27 and J usage is TRBJ1-1, with D tentatively TRBD1 (5 bases). The CDR3 consists of 13 residues. The germline gives CDR1 MNHEY, CDR2 SMNVEV (reference sequence). Trimming removed 3 bases at V and 1 base at J, with 6 bases between. The CDR3 sequence: CASSLTANTEAFF. The CDR3 DNA reads as TGTGCCAGCAGTTTGACAGCGAACACTGAAGCTTTCTTT.

This clone was recorded a few times. CDR3 DNA: TGTGCCAGCAGCGTAGGACACGGAAACTATGGCTACACCTTC. This translates into CASSVGHGNYGYTF. The chain has TRBV9 and TRBJ1-2, with D uncertain. Germline values: CDR1 SGDLS, CDR2 YYNGEE. CDR3 length: 14 amino acids. Trimming took 0 bases from V and 2 from J, leaving 8 bases between them.

J is TRBJ1-4 and V is TRBV7-2, with 8 bases that match TRBD1. There are 15 residues in the CDR3. Germline loops: CDR1 SGHTA, CDR2 FQGNSA. V gave up 5 bases and J gave up 8 bases; unmatched junction bases: 10. In DNA, the CDR3 is TGTGCCAGCAGCGGGCGGACAGGGTGGAAGGAAAAACTGTTTTTT. Protein product: CASSGRTGWKEKLFF. The complete variable domain, with remaining parts taken from reference TRBV7-2 and TRBJ1-4, reads GAGVSQSPSNKVTEKGKDVELRCDPISGHTALYWYRQSLGQGLEFLIYFQGNSAPDKSGLPSDRFSAERTGGSVSTLTIQRTQQEDSAVYLCASSGRTGWKEKLFFGSGTQLSVL.

The J gene is TRBJ2-3, the V gene TRBV11-2; 8 positions agree with TRBD2. V was clipped by 0 bases and J by 2 bases; unmatched bases: 7. CDR3 length: 17 residues. Germline V gene lookup returns CDR1 SGHAT and CDR2 FQNNGV. CDR3 sequence reads: CASSLEGSGGYTDTQYF. For the CDR3, the DNA is TGTGCCAGCAGCTTAGAGGGGAGCGGGGGTTACACAGATACGCAGTATTTT.

This clone has a handful of counts. This chain links TRBV10-1 with TRBJ2-1; the D is unclear. V was trimmed by 3 bases and J by 5 bases, leaving 2 bases between them. This CDR3 has 11 residues. The germline V gene encodes CDR1 WNHNN and CDR2 SYGVQD (reference sequence). For the CDR3, the DNA is TGCGCCAGCAGTGATAACAATGAGCAGTTCTTC. Protein: CASSDNNEQFF.

The gene calls are TRBV19 and TRBJ1-2; D is unclear. The V gene lost 3 bases and the J gene lost 7 bases, with 12 bases spanning the gap. The CDR3 contains 13 residues. Germline loops: CDR1 LNHDA, CDR2 SQIVND (reference sequence). In nucleotides, the CDR3 is TGTGCCAGTAGTATCCCTCCCGGCGGTGGCTACACCTTC. Residues: CASSIPPGGGYTF.

The rearrangement uses TRBV11-3 and TRBJ1-1, with no clear D. V lost 5 bases, J lost 4 bases, and 11 bases lay in between. Germline CDR1 reads SGHNT; CDR2 reads YENEEA. There are 13 residues in the CDR3. CDR3 DNA: TGTGCCAGCAGCCTCGGCCGGGGCACTGAAGCTTTCTTT. Amino acids: CASSLGRGTEAFF.

In its sample, this clone was seen a few times. This chain joins TRBV6-4 and TRBJ2-7; the D gene is possibly TRBD2 (6 bases). CDR3 length: 13 amino acids. V lost 5 bases to trimming and J lost 3 bases, with 11 bases between them. Germline V CDR1 and CDR2: MRHNA, SNTAGT. This CDR3 is CASSRDLGYEQYF. The CDR3 bases are TGTGCCAGCAGTCGGGACTTGGGCTACGAGCAGTACTTC.

The CDR3 DNA sequence: TGTGCCAGCCGGACCATGGGGGGCACCGGGGAGCTGTTTTTT. It is translated as CASRTMGGTGELFF. The chain has TRBV7-3 and TRBJ2-2, with a possible D match to TRBD2 (6 bases). The V end was cut by 8 bases, the J end by 4 bases, with 14 bases between. The germline gives CDR1 SGHTA, CDR2 FQGTGA. This CDR3 spans 14 amino acids.

Comments on this clone: A junction end diverges from the germline sequence, so it may reflect a read error. CDR3 region: CASSLDYPSGGELFF. For the CDR3, the DNA is TGTGCTAGCAGCTTAGACTACCCTTCGGGGGGGGAGCTGTTTTTT. The chain recombines TRBV7-7 with TRBJ2-2; perhaps TRBD2 as D (5 bases). Germline V gene data show CDR1 as SSHAT and CDR2 as FNYEAQ (reference sequence). CDR3 size: 15 residues. Full variable domain (remainder filled in from reference TRBV7-7 and TRBJ2-2): GAGVSQSPRYKVTKRGQDVTLRCDPISSHATLYWYQQALGQGPEFLTYFNYEAQPDKSGLPSDRFSAERPEGSISTLTIQRTEQRDSAMYRCASSLDYPSGGELFFGEGSRLTVL.

The CDR3 nucleotides are TGTGCCAGCAGTCCTGTTCGGGCGGGAGCTGGTTACTATGAGCAGTTCTTC. Protein: CASSPVRAGAGYYEQFF. The chain links TRBV28 to TRBJ2-1, with TRBD2 identical over 7 bases. Per the germline V gene, CDR1 is MDHEN and CDR2 is SYDVKM. V was clipped by 5 bases and J by 8 bases; unmatched bases: 18. There are 17 residues in the CDR3.

The chain combines TRBV6-5 with TRBJ1-1, with TRBD1 matching 7 bases. The V and J ends lost 10 bases and 0 bases, in that order; junction bases with no gene match: 11. The CDR3 sequence is 15 residues long. Germline V gene data show CDR1 as MNHEY and CDR2 as SVGAGI. The CDR3 DNA reads as TGTGCCAACAAAAGACAGGGCAACCTGAACACTGAAGCTTTCTTT. Translated: CANKRQGNLNTEAFF.

Concerning this clone: The sample carries other DNA sequences with the same CDR3. V and J are TRBV5-1 and TRBJ2-1; D call uncertain. The ends were cut back, 1 base at V and 5 bases at J, with 4 bases in the middle. Looked up from germline, CDR1 is SGHRS and CDR2 is YFSETQ. The CDR3 runs to 12 residues. CDR3 in amino acids: CASSLPNNEQFF. The CDR3 coding sequence is TGCGCCAGCAGCTTGCCTAACAATGAGCAGTTCTTC.